This TCR beta chain was profiled in a study of blood T cell repertoires in COVID-19 (TCRdb year 2020). Describing the broader study: Samples from collaborators originated in the United States, Italy and Spain and spanned both the acute and convalescent phases of COVID-19. Sample metadata almost always included a de-identified subject ID, COVID-19 status, age in years and sex. The material from the prospective study consisted of cDNA or gDNA derived from T cells, B-cell-depleted T cells, or PBMCs. Samples were obtained from the ongoing ImmuneRACE study (first 160 participants) and from some 1,300 subjects provided by 6 global collaborators. The repertoires were released in a freely available public database intended as a resource for research on the immune response to SARS-CoV-2. Where available, HLA class I and class II types were obtained from metadata supplied by the sample provider rather than from assay-based typing. Deeply sampled blood TCRbeta repertoires from subjects exposed to, actively infected with, or recovered from COVID-19 were included in the dataset. On the study overall, not on this receptor specifically: The quantity of clinical and demographic metadata differed by source and by participant and was supplied without curation.

In its sample, this clone was seen a few times. This receptor's antigen is unknown. The input lacks base qualities; no much larger clone sits a single base away. The collaborating institutions used their own protocols to collect whole blood in K2EDTA tubes. For TCRbeta analysis, collaborators shipped samples as frozen whole blood, isolated PBMCs, or DNA extracted from either of those sample types. CDR1 and CDR2 are read off the germline V gene (reference sequence) as LGHDT and YNNKEL. From cysteine to phenylalanine, the CDR3 is 12 amino acids long. Left in the record is the CDR3 DNA by itself, 36 bases read in frame from the first base. At the junction V is shortened by 4 bases and J by 8 bases; bases outside the gene matches: 4. The immunoSEQ Assay, a bias-controlled multiplex PCR, was used to amplify TCRbeta CDR3 regions from genomic DNA. Concerning the study's data processing: The number of nucleated cells in each sample was estimated from the amplification of reference gene primers within the assay. Sequence reads were collapsed and filtered to measure the absolute abundance of every unique TCRbeta CDR3 rearrangement. For each sample, productive Simpson clonality was calculated by taking the square root of Simpson's diversity index across productive rearrangements. Drawn from immuneACCESS, this table holds only the in-frame rearrangements with V and J called that TCRdb kept. Clones are partly lost; checked studies trace under half to an unresolved V gene and leave the rest unexplained. Clone size and the V and J calls come from that table; the DNA yielded D and trimming. The sample table contains about 59,000 clones; only one count was recorded for 80% to 95% of them. The ten biggest clones cover more than 15% of the sample.

Material: peripheral blood. The receptor was isolated from a man aged 80 or over with acute or convalescent COVID-19. The rearranged segments are TRBV3-1 (or the pseudogene TRBV3-2) and TRBJ2-7; the central 8 bases match TRBD1. For the CDR3, the sequence is CASSRTGTKQYF. The DNA reads as follows: TGTGCCAGCAGCCGGACAGGGACGAAGCAGTACTTC.